This T cell receptor (beta chain) is drawn from a study of human T cells and chemical hapten exposure. Study-level results: Significantly more large CDR3 similarity clusters arose among expanded TCRs than among controls. Counts of TCRs above 1 in 1000 frequency stayed unchanged with DPC sensitization.

As for time point: patch test 1, 2 weeks after DPC sensitization. As for treatment: therapeutic diphenylcyclopropenone sensitization with weekly scalp DPC. The germline CDR1 and CDR2 sequences are SGHRS and YFSETQ. V lost 1 base and J 3 bases, leaving 12 bases between the germline ends. The CDR3 runs to 15 residues. This clonotype was counted only a few times. Its matching antigen is unknown. Library construction involved attaching unique molecular identifiers to individual cDNA molecules, which allowed quantitative, reproducible TCR counting. TCRdb fed the RACE reads into MiXCR, producing one record per CDR3 protein. The data show around 300,000 distinct CDR3 sequences, under 9% seen once.

This chain connects TRBV5-1 to TRBJ2-3, with a possible D match to TRBD1 (6 bases). The material sequenced was whole blood, taken in connection with sensitization to the hapten diphenylcyclopropenone (DPC). The clonotype originates from a woman under 30 with alopecia areata. Some clones in this sample may be carry-over from other donors' samples. DNA for the CDR3: TGCGCCAGCAGCTTGATGGAACAGGGAACAGATACGCAGTATTTT. This codes for CASSLMEQGTDTQYF.